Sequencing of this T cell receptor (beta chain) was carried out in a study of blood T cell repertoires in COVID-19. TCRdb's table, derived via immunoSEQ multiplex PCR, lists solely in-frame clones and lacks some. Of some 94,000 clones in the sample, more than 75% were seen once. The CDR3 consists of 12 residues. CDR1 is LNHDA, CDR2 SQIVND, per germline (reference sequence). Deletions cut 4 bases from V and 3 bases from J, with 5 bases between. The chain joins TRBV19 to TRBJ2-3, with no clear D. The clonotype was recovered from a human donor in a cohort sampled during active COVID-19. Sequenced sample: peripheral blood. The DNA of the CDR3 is TGTGCCAGTAGTACGGTGACAGATACGCAGTATTTT. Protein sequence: CASSTVTDTQYF.